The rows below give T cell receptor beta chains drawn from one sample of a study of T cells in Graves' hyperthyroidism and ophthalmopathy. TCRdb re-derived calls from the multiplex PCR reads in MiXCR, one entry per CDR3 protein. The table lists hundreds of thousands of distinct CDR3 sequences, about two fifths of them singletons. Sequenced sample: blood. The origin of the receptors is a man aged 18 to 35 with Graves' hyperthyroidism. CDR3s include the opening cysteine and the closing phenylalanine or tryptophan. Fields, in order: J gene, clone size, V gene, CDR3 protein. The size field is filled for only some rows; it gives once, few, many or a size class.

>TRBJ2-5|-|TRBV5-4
CASSFWYQETQYF
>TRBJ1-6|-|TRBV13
CASSLGAGRAPLHF
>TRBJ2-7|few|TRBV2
CASSVRGREQPSYEQYF
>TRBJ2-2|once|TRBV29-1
CSVRLASNTGELFF
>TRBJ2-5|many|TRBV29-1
CSVVKPGQETQYF
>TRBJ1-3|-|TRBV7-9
CASSLGTVNTIYF
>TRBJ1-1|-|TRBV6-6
CASSYLATGRAFF
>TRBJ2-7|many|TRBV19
CASSSESYEQYF
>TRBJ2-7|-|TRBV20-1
CSATPPETMGYEQYF
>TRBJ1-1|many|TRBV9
CASSAEQGGTEAFF
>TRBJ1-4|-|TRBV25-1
CASSFSGVEKLFF
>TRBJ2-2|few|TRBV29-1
CSAVAGESTGELFF
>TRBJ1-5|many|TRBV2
CASTRDSNNQPQHF
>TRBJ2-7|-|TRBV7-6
CASSPSRGSYEQYF
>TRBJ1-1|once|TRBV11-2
CASSVDSFMNTEAFF
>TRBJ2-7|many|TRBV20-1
CSARSGNSYEQYF
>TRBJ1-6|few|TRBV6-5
CASSEGEGYWVHF
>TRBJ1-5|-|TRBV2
CASSSWIGGNQPQHF
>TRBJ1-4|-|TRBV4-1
CASSQDVGIDEKLFF
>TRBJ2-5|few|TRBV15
CATSGGGETQYF
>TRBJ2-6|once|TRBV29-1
CSVDGGPGANVLTF
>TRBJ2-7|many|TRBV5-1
CASSLGQGNEQYF
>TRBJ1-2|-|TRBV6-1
CAGSYDAGDGYTF
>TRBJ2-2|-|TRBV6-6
CASRLEPGELFF
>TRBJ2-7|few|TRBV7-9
CASSPTGRSSYEQYF
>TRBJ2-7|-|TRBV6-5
CASSYSSDSHEQYF
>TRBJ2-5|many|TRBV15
CATSLRKQETQYF
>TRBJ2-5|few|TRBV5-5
CASGRGYETQYF
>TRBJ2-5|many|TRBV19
CASSIALTGRGETQYF
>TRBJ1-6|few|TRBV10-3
CASQPGEGYDSPLHF
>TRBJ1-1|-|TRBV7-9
CASSLVGTLGTEAFF
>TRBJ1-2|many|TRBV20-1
CSVSGGYTF
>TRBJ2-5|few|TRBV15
CATSRSRLAGTQYF
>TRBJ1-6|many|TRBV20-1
CSAQVGGGNSPLHF
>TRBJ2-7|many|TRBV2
CASSGTLQDEQYF
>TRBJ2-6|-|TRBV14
CASSQDRGQLIWSANVLTF
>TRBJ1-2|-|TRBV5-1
CASSLAVRGDTYGFTF